This T cell receptor (beta chain) was sequenced in a study of shared clonotypes between healthy human individuals. The study, taken as a whole, reports: It was only blood that was sampled, and tissue repertoires likely differ. Naive subsets tended to show greater estimated richness than memory subsets. A few donors had around 5% of their naive CD4 clonotypes in common.

A word on this clone: Its antigen is currently unknown.

Deep was the level at which the assay was run. Profiling relied on immunoSEQ multiplex PCR, and the TCRdb table lists in-frame clones only, not all of them. In the table there are 700,000 to 950,000 clones, around 96% of which are singletons. The CDR3 is 14 residues long. Naive CD8 cells comprised CD45RO-negative, CCR7-positively selected cells, excluding terminally differentiated effector memory CD45RA+ cells. The source material was naive CD8+ T cells sorted from blood. The receptor comes from a man aged 25-45 years in good health. This chain joins TRBV1 and TRBJ1-5; the table names TRBD1, a call not compared with the DNA. TRBV1 is labeled a pseudogene. CDR3 nucleotide sequence: TGCACCAGCAGCGGGACAGGGGGCGGTCAGCCCCAGCATTTT. This codes for CTSSGTGGGQPQHF.